A selection of T cell receptor beta chains follows, all from one sample in a study of blood T cells in healthy people across ages. From the 5' RACE reads, TCRdb called clonotypes with MiXCR, one entry per CDR3 protein. The sample carries approximately 800,000 distinct CDR3 sequences, approximately 67% recorded once. The source material was blood. Source of these receptors: a man aged 25 to 40 in good health. CDR3s include the opening cysteine and the closing phenylalanine or tryptophan.

>TRBV7-2|TRBJ1-1
CASSLVSAANTEAFF
>TRBV28|TRBJ2-3
CASSPHPTSQVTDTQYF
>TRBV18|TRBJ1-2
CASSQGRDGAYGYTF
>TRBV29-1|TRBJ2-3
CSTGPGPSTDTQYF
>TRBV6-1|TRBJ2-7
CASSPKGQSMYYEQYF
>TRBV4-2|TRBJ1-5
CASSQDRRQGRGNQPQHF
>TRBV24-1|TRBJ2-2
CATSGMRVSTGELFF
>TRBV25-1|TRBJ1-5
CASSSRQGRANQPQHF
>TRBV5-1|TRBJ2-6
CASSPQGSGANVLTF
>TRBV19|.
CASSSAYNEQYF
>TRBV5-1|TRBJ2-5
CASSLGGSRQTQYF
>TRBV20-1|TRBJ2-3
CSAREMFQITDTQYF
>TRBV5-4|TRBJ2-7
CASSLLHRGGSYEQYF
>TRBV2|TRBJ2-7
CASSDRTGALSRYEQYF
>TRBV7-2|TRBJ2-1
CASIPSGQRSYNEQFF
>TRBV9|TRBJ1-3
CASSYQGRSSGNTIYF
>TRBV30|TRBJ2-7
CAWSVISFPYEQYF
>TRBV28|TRBJ2-1
CAIQGTTSAYNEQFF
>TRBV21-1|TRBJ1-1
CASNKAWKDGIIYEAFF
>TRBV15|TRBJ1-5
CATGTGTRQPQHF
>TRBV5-1|.
CASSRRGEPYEQYF
>TRBV3-1|.
CASSQDAQYEQYF
>TRBV5-1|TRBJ2-7
CASSLEGSMRAYEQYF
>TRBV6-5|.
CASSYNRGTEQYF
>TRBV6-1|TRBJ2-4
CASSLTQDRGDIQYF
>TRBV6-5|TRBJ2-1
CASSYGQRSWFF
>TRBV6-1|TRBJ2-7
CASSEAGGQPNYEQYF
>TRBV28|.
CASSSILYGTGEYEQYF
>TRBV9|.
CASSPRSGGAGEQYF
>TRBV28|TRBJ2-7
CASNKGEQYF
>TRBV7-3|TRBJ2-7
CASSLTPVTPGPYEQYF
>TRBV29-1|TRBJ2-7
CSAGGTETYEQYF
>TRBV9|TRBJ2-3
CASSVALGGGTGTQYF
>TRBV2|TRBJ2-4
CASRDSGAKNIQYF
>TRBV20-1|TRBJ2-1
CSAVPGSLGGNEQFF
>TRBV25-1|TRBJ1-4
CASSGIYDRGDEKLFF
>TRBV29-1|TRBJ1-2
CSVESGFGCTF
>TRBV21-1|TRBJ2-2
CASSNPGGGALNTGELFF
>TRBV5-1|TRBJ2-5
CASSVWTSGGQETQYF
>TRBV12-3/TRBV12-4|TRBJ2-2
CASSFLAQGGELFF
>TRBV28|TRBJ1-1
CASSPADRGLTEAFF
>TRBV20-1|TRBJ2-3
CSANPPSGVTDTQYF
>TRBV6-5|TRBJ2-7
CASNAGRRSAYEQYF